This TCR beta chain appears in the sequencing data of a study of OX40 agonist ivuxolimab in advanced cancers. At the level of the study: Ivuxolimab is a fully human IgG2 antibody that activates OX40 (CD134).

Assay used: immunoSEQ multiplex PCR; TCRdb lists only in-frame clones, some missing. The sample lists fewer than 140,000 clones; approximately 90% were seen once. Deletions cut 7 bases from V and 7 bases from J, with 13 bases between. The germline V gene encodes CDR1 SNHLY and CDR2 FYNNEI. There are 13 residues in the CDR3. This sequence was found in an adult with an advanced solid tumor such as melanoma, head and neck, liver or kidney cancer. Sequences were derived from CD4+ or CD8+ T cells sorted from blood, sampled in a trial of the OX40 agonist ivuxolimab. The rearrangement uses TRBV2 and TRBJ1-4; no definite D call. The CDR3, as DNA: TGTGCCAGCATGGAGGACTTTGGTGAAAAACTGTTTTTT. As protein: CASMEDFGEKLFF.